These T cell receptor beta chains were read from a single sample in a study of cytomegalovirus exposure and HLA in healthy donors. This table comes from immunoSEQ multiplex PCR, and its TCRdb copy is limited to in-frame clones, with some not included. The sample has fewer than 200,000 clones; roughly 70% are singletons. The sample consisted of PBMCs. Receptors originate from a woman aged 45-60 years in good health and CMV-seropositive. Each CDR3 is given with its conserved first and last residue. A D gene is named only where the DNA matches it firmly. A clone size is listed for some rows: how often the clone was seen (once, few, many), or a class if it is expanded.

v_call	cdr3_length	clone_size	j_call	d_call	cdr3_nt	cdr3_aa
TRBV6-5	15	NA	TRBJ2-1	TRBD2	TGTGCCAGCAGGCGAAGCGGGGTTAAGTCTTATGAGCAGTTCTTC	CASRRSGVKSYEQFF
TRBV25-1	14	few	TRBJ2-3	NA	TGTGCCAGCAGTGGGCGGTTTAGCACAGATACGCAGTATTTT	CASSGRFSTDTQYF
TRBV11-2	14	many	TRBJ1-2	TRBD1	TGTGCCAGCAGCCCGGGACAGGGAAACTATGGCTACACCTTC	CASSPGQGNYGYTF
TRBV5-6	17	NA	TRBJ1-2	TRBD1	TGTGCCAGCAGCTTGGTAGGGGACAGGGAGTACGTCTATGGCTACACCTTC	CASSLVGDREYVYGYTF
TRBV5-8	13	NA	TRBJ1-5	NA	TGTGCCAGCACCGCCGGCAGGGCAGAGCCCCAGCATTTT	CASTAGRAEPQHF
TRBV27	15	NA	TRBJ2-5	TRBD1	TGTGCCAGCAGGACCGGGACAGATAGAAAAGAGACCCAGTACTTC	CASRTGTDRKETQYF
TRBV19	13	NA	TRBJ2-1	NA	TGTGCCAGTAGCGCGCATTCCTACAATGAGCAGTTCTTC	CASSAHSYNEQFF
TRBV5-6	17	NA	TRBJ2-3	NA	TGTGCCAGCAGCCGTCGGTTCGACAGGAGCTACTCAGATACGCAGTATTTT	CASSRRFDRSYSDTQYF
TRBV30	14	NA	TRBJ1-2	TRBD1	TGTGCCTGGAGTGACCTTGGACAGGGAGATGGCTACACCTTC	CAWSDLGQGDGYTF
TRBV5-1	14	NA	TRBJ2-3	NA	TGCGCCAGCAGCTTGGGGCAGGGCCCAGATACGCAGTATTTT	CASSLGQGPDTQYF
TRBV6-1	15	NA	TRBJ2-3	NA	TGTGCCAGCAGTGAAGCGCCAGGGGGCACAGATACGCAGTATTTT	CASSEAPGGTDTQYF
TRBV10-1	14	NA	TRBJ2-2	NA	TGCGCCAGCAGCCGGGGATTAAACACCGGGGAGCTGTTTTTT	CASSRGLNTGELFF
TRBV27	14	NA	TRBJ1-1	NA	TGTGCCAGCAGACAAAACAGGGAATTGGATGAAGCTTTCTTT	CASRQNRELDEAFF
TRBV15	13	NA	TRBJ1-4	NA	TGTGCCACCAGCAGGCCTCTACGGGAAAAACTGTTTTTT	CATSRPLREKLFF
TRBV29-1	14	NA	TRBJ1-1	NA	TGCAGCGTTGATATATCCGGGGTGAACACTGAAGCTTTCTTT	CSVDISGVNTEAFF
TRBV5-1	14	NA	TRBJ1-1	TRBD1	TGCGCCAGCAGCTTGGAGGGGGCGCACACTGAAGCTTTCTTT	CASSLEGAHTEAFF
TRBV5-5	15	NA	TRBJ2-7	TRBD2	TGTGCCAGCAGCAAGTTTAGCGGGGGGACCTACGAGCAGTACTTC	CASSKFSGGTYEQYF
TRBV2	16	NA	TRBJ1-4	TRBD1	TGTGCCAGCAGTGCGCCCTCGGGACAGCTAAATGAAAAACTGTTTTTT	CASSAPSGQLNEKLFF
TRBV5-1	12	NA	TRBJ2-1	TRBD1	TGCGCCAGCAGCTTTGACAGGGATGAGCAGTTCTTC	CASSFDRDEQFF
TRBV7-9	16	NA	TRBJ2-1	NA	TGTGCCAGCAGCTCCGAGACTAGAGCGGTGATCTATGAGCAGTTCTTC	CASSSETRAVIYEQFF
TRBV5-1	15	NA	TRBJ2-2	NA	TGCGCCAGCAGCTTGTACCAGGGATACACCGGGGAGCTGTTTTTT	CASSLYQGYTGELFF
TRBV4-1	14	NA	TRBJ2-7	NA	TGCGCCAGCAGCCCATTCAGGGAATCCTACGAGCAGTACTTC	CASSPFRESYEQYF
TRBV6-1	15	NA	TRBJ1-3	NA	TGTGCCAGCACCTCCCGAACGGGGTTTGCAAACACCATATATTTT	CASTSRTGFANTIYF
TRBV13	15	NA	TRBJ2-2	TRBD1	TGTGCCAGCAGCTTCGCAGGGGGCACCGCCGGGGAGCTGTTTTTT	CASSFAGGTAGELFF
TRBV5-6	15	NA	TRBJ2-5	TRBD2	TGTGCCAGCAGCTTGGTGCGGGGGTCCCAAGAGACCCAGTACTTC	CASSLVRGSQETQYF
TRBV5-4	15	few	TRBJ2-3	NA	TGTGCCAGCAGCTTGGCCGCACTAGGCACAGATACGCAGTATTTT	CASSLAALGTDTQYF
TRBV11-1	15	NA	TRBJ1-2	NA	TGTGCCAGCAGCCTCGGAGCGGGCGGTCGGTATGGCTACACCTTC	CASSLGAGGRYGYTF
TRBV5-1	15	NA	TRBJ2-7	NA	TGCGCCAGCAGCTTCCTTGGTCAGGGGTTGGACGAGCAGTACTTC	CASSFLGQGLDEQYF
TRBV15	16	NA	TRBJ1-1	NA	TGTGCCACCAGCAGAGATTTGGAGGGTTTGAACACTGAAGCTTTCTTT	CATSRDLEGLNTEAFF
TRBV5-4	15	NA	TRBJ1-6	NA	TGTGCCAGCAGCTTACAGGGCTCCTATAATTCACCCCTCCACTTT	CASSLQGSYNSPLHF
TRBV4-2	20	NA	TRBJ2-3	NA	TGTGCCAGCAGCCGGGGGCTCCGCTCCGGGCCTCTTTCCAGCACAGATACGCAGTATTTT	CASSRGLRSGPLSSTDTQYF
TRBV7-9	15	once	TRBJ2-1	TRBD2	TGTGCCAGCAGCTTACTGCGGGGGGGCCTAGATGAGCAGTTCTTC	CASSLLRGGLDEQFF
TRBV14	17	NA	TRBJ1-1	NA	TGTGCCAGCAGCCAAGATCACGGCAGGTTGATGAACACTGAAGCTTTCTTT	CASSQDHGRLMNTEAFF
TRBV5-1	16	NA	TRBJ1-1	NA	TGCGCCAGCAGCCTAAGCGGGACGGCGATGAACACTGAAGCTTTCTTT	CASSLSGTAMNTEAFF
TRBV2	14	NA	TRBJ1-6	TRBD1	TGTGCCAGCAGTGGGACAGGAGGGGGTTCACCCCTCCACTTT	CASSGTGGGSPLHF
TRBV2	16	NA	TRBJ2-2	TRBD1	TGTGCCAGCAGATTGCCCCGGCAGGGGGCGACCGGGGAGCTGTTTTTT	CASRLPRQGATGELFF
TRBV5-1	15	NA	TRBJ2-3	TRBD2	TGCGCCAGCAGCTGGGGACTAGCGGGGGGCGATACGCAGTATTTT	CASSWGLAGGDTQYF
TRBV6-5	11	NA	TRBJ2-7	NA	TGTGCCAGCAGTTACCTTCGGGAGCAGTACTTC	CASSYLREQYF
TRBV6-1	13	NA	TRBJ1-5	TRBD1	TGTGCCAGCAGTTCTCGGACAGGTCAGCCCCAGCATTTT	CASSSRTGQPQHF
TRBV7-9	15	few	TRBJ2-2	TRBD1	TGTGCCAGCAGCTCGGGACAGGGGGGCACCGGGGAGCTGTTTTTT	CASSSGQGGTGELFF
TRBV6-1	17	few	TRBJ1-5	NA	TGTGCCAGCAGTGATGTCCGTCAGGGAAGTGGAAATCAGCCCCAGCATTTT	CASSDVRQGSGNQPQHF
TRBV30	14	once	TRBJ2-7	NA	TGTGCCTGGAGAAGGAGGGGACCTTCCTACGAGCAGTACTTC	CAWRRRGPSYEQYF
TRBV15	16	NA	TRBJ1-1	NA	TGTGCCACCAGCAGAGACTCCAGGACGAGGGACACTGAAGCTTTCTTT	CATSRDSRTRDTEAFF
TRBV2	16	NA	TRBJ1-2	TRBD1	TGTGCCAGCAGTGAAGCGCTTCTTGGGACAGGGGGAGGCTACACCTTC	CASSEALLGTGGGYTF
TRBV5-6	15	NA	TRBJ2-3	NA	TGTGCCAGCAGCCACCCAGGGGGGAACACAGATACGCAGTATTTT	CASSHPGGNTDTQYF
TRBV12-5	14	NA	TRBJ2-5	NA	TGTGCTAGTGGTTTGTGGACTGCACAAGAGACCCAGTACTTC	CASGLWTAQETQYF
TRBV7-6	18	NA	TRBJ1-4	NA	TGTGCCAGCAGCTTATTAGAATGGGCAGGGGACGGTAATGAAAAACTGTTTTTT	CASSLLEWAGDGNEKLFF
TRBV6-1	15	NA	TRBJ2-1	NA	TGTGCCAGCAGTGAGATGACAGGGGAGGGCAATGAGCAGTTCTTC	CASSEMTGEGNEQFF
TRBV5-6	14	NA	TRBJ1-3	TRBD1	TGTGCCAGCAGCTTGGGGGACAGTGGAAACACCATATATTTT	CASSLGDSGNTIYF
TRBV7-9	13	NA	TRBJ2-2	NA	TGTGCCAGCAGCTTAGGAGAGGCCGGGGAGCTGTTTTTT	CASSLGEAGELFF
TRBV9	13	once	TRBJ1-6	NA	TGTGCCAGCAGCGTACGCGATAATTCACCCCTCCACTTT	CASSVRDNSPLHF
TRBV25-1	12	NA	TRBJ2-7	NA	TGTGCCAGCAGTGGATCTACCTACGAGCAGTACTTC	CASSGSTYEQYF
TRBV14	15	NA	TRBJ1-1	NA	TGTGCCAGCAGCCCGACGAGACAGAGGAACACTGAAGCTTTCTTT	CASSPTRQRNTEAFF
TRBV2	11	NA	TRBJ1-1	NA	TGTGCCAGGGGGCAGGACACTGAAGCTTTCTTT	CARGQDTEAFF
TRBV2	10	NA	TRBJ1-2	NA	TGTGCCAGCACTGACTATGGCTACACCTTC	CASTDYGYTF
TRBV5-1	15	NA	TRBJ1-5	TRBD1	TGCGCCAGCAGCCTAGGGGACAGGGAGGCTCAGCCCCAGCATTTT	CASSLGDREAQPQHF
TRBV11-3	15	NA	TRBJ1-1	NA	TGTGCCAGCAGCTTAGGGTCCGCACCGGGCACTGAAGCTTTCTTT	CASSLGSAPGTEAFF
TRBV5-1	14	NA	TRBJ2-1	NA	TGCGCCAGCAGGGAGAACGGTGCCTACAATGAGCAGTTCTTC	CASRENGAYNEQFF
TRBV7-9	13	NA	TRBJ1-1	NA	TGTGCCAGCAATGGCCGGGGGGGCACTGAAGCTTTCTTT	CASNGRGGTEAFF
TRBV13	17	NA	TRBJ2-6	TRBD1	TGTGCCAGCAGGAGGCGAGGGGGCGACACTGGGGCCAACGTCCTGACTTTC	CASRRRGGDTGANVLTF